These 8 T cell receptor beta chains were sequenced from one sample in a study of blood T cell repertoires in COVID-19 (dated by TCRdb to 2020 to 2022). The library was prepared using the immunoSEQ multiplex PCR assay. TCRdb stores this immuneACCESS table with in-frame sequences only. Part of the clones is absent; in the studies checked, under half of the shortfall reflects unresolved V genes, and no reason is known for the rest. The table for this sample lists under 200,000 clones; around 72% of them were counted only once. 3% of the sample rests with the top ten. The sample was peripheral blood. These receptors were obtained from a woman older than 75 with acute or convalescent COVID-19.

The rearrangement links TRBV5-6 to TRBJ2-1; 9 nucleotides align to TRBD1. The germline CDR1 and CDR2 sequences are SGHDT and YYEEEE. Trimming took 1 base from V and 2 from J; bases not matched to a gene: 7. This CDR3 is 17 amino acids long. CDR3 DNA: TGTGCCAGCAGCTTGTTGGCCGGGACAGGGCCCTACAATGAGCAGTTCTTC. This translates into CASSLLAGTGPYNEQFF.

V and J are TRBV1 and TRBJ2-3; the D call of TRBD2 is as the table states it, not checked on the DNA. TRBV1 corresponds to a pseudogene. The CDR3 sequence is 15 residues long. In nucleotides, the CDR3 is TGCACCAGCAGCATCCTAGCGGAGAGCACAGATACGCAGTATTTT. It is translated as CTSSILAESTDTQYF.

This chain links TRBV30 with TRBJ2-2, with TRBD2 identical over 8 bases. Germline V gives CDR1 GTSNPN, CDR2 SVGIG (reference sequence). CDR3 length equals 14 residues. Trimming took 3 bases from V and 4 from J; bases not matched to a gene: 4. The CDR3 region is CAWRAGVVTGELFF. The DNA of the CDR3 is TGTGCCTGGAGAGCGGGAGTGGTCACCGGGGAGCTGTTTTTT. The full variable domain, completed using reference TRBV30 and TRBJ2-2, is SQTIHQWPATLVQPVGSPLSLECTVEGTSNPNLYWYRQAAGRGLQLLFYSVGIGQISSEVPQNLSASRPQDRQFILSSKKLLLSDSGFYLCAWRAGVVTGELFFGEGSRLTVL.

The chain links TRBV10-1 to TRBJ1-1; the D is unclear. The CDR3 length is 13 residues. Per the germline V gene, CDR1 is WNHNN and CDR2 is SYGVQD (reference sequence). With 6 bases removed from V and 1 base from J, the gap between germline ends came to 9 bases. CDR3 in amino acids: CASSAQENTEAFF. The DNA of the CDR3 is TGCGCCAGCAGCGCTCAGGAGAACACTGAAGCTTTCTTT.

The DNA for the CDR3 is TGTGCCAGCAGCCAAGGGGACAGAACCTATGGCTACACCTTC. Protein product: CASSQGDRTYGYTF. The genes are TRBV6-4 and TRBJ1-2; 7 bases map to TRBD1. The CDR3 is 14 amino acids. Per germline, CDR1 MRHNA and CDR2 SNTAGT. V shed 6 bases and J 4 bases; nucleotides not matched to a gene: 8.

The V and J genes are TRBV28 and TRBJ2-1; 8 bases match TRBD2. CDR1 and CDR2 (germline): MDHEN, SYDVKM. Losses at the gene ends were 1 base for V and 3 bases for J; bases not matched to a gene: 2. The CDR3 contains 15 residues. The CDR3 loop is CASSLSAGDYNEQFF. In DNA, the CDR3 is TGTGCCAGCAGTTTATCAGCGGGAGACTACAATGAGCAGTTCTTC.

The chain employs TRBV5-5 and TRBJ2-7, with a weak D call TRBD2 (5 bases). Trimming cost V 2 bases and J 3 bases, with 9 bases left between them. The CDR3 is 13 residues long. Germline CDR1 SGHKS, CDR2 YYEKEE (reference sequence). CDR3: CASSLADDYEQYF. DNA of the CDR3: TGTGCCAGCAGCTTAGCGGACGACTACGAGCAGTACTTC.

The rearrangement joins TRBV4-3 to TRBJ2-3; D is undetermined. With 4 bases removed from V and 4 bases from J, the gap between germline ends came to 12 bases. Looked up from germline, CDR1 is LGHNA and CDR2 is YSLEER. The CDR3 contains 14 residues. The CDR3 spells CASSPQSSADTQYF. The CDR3 region has the DNA TGCGCCAGCAGCCCCCAGAGCAGCGCAGATACGCAGTATTTT.